This TCR beta chain was sequenced during a study of blood T cell repertoires in COVID-19. In the original analysis: Scientists estimated how many nucleated cells there were by amplifying reference gene primers. Profiling relied on immunoSEQ multiplex PCR, and the TCRdb table lists in-frame clones only, not all of them. D and trimming come from the DNA, and the V and J calls and clone size come from that table. Here the sample spans some 400,000 clones, approximately 90% being singletons. There are 18 residues in the CDR3. V gave up 5 bases and J gave up 4 bases, with 26 bases separating them. Per the germline V gene, CDR1 is SGHVS and CDR2 is FQNEAQ.

The TCR was taken from a woman between 35 and 50 years old who had been exposed to COVID-19. Sample: PBMCs or T cells enriched from blood (not recorded which). This chain uses TRBV7-8 with TRBJ1-2; D unclear. The CDR3 region is CASSHHPRINRGGYGYTF. In nucleotides, the CDR3 is TGTGCCAGCAGCCACCACCCAAGGATAAACCGGGGAGGCTATGGCTACACCTTC.